These T cell receptor beta chains were read from a single sample in a study of beta chain features in type 1 diabetes. Sequencing was performed with immunoSEQ multiplex PCR; in TCRdb, only in-frame clones are kept and a portion is missing. The table lists about 900,000 clones, 17% of them singletons. The specimen sequenced was naive CD4+ T cells from blood. The receptors derive from a young woman in good health. Both conserved end residues are part of each CDR3. The D gene is left open where the match is weak. The size field is filled for only some rows; it gives once, few, many or a size class.

D	size	J	V	DNA	CDR3
-	-	TRBJ1-1	TRBV7-9	TGTGCCAGCAGCTTAGGTGGAATGAACACTGAAGCTTTCTTT	CASSLGGMNTEAFF
-	-	TRBJ1-1	TRBV9	TGTGCCAGCAGTAATTTGAACACTGAAGCTTTCTTT	CASSNLNTEAFF
-	-	TRBJ2-3	TRBV6-5	TGTGCCAGCAGAAGTAGCGGAGATACGCAGTATTTT	CASRSSGDTQYF
-	-	TRBJ1-5	TRBV28	TGTGCCAGCAGCCTCCTCGGGGGAAGAGGCAATCAGCCCCAGCATTTT	CASSLLGGRGNQPQHF
-	few	TRBJ2-4	TRBV28	TGTGCCAGCAGTACACCAGCCGAAAACATTCAGTACTTC	CASSTPAENIQYF
TRBD2	few	TRBJ2-1	TRBV15	TGTGCCACCAGCAGCCTCAGGACTAGCGGGAGAGGAAAGTTCTTC	CATSSLRTSGRGKFF
-	-	TRBJ2-5	TRBV11-2	TGTGCCAGCAGCTTAGGGTTGGCGGGGGAGACCCAGTACTTC	CASSLGLAGETQYF
-	-	TRBJ2-3	TRBV6-6	TGTGCCAGCAGTAGGACAGCAGATACGCAGTATTTT	CASSRTADTQYF
-	-	TRBJ1-4	TRBV7-9	TGTGCCAGCAGCTTAGGGGAGTGGGGACAAGAACTGTTTTTT	CASSLGEWGQELFF
-	-	TRBJ2-1	TRBV5-1	TGCGCCAGCAGGTCACCCGTGGCGGGCAGCTCCTACAATGAGCAGTTCTTC	CASRSPVAGSSYNEQFF
TRBD1	-	TRBJ2-1	TRBV25-1	TGTGCCAGCAGTGATTTAGGGGGCTCATCCTCCTACAATGAGCAGTTCTTC	CASSDLGGSSSYNEQFF
TRBD1	few	TRBJ2-7	TRBV18	TGTGCCAGCTCACTTAATAAAGGGGGCTTGTACGAGCAGTACTTC	CASSLNKGGLYEQYF
TRBD2	few	TRBJ2-1	TRBV2	TGTGCCAGCAGTTCGGGAGGGGGCTCCTACAATGAGCAGTTCTTC	CASSSGGGSYNEQFF
-	few	TRBJ1-5	TRBV5-1	TGCGCCAGCAGCTCAGACCCGGGGGGCAATCAGCCCCAGCATTTT	CASSSDPGGNQPQHF
-	-	TRBJ2-5	TRBV28	TGTGCCAGCAGTGCTCGCTGGGGGCGGCAAGAGACCCAGTACTTC	CASSARWGRQETQYF
TRBD2	few	TRBJ2-5	TRBV11-2	TGTGCCAGCAGCTTAGAATGGCCTAGCGGGAGGGTGGGCTCCCAAGAGACCCAGTACTTC	CASSLEWPSGRVGSQETQYF
-	-	TRBJ2-7	TRBV10-1	TGCGCCAGCCTACACAGCTCCTCGGGCTCCGCCGCTCCCAGCTCCTACGAGCAGTACTTC	CASLHSSSGSAAPSSYEQYF
TRBD1	-	TRBJ2-7	TRBV7-2	TGTGCCAGACCCGGGACAGTCCCTAATAGATACGAGCAGTACTTC	CARPGTVPNRYEQYF
-	few	TRBJ2-7	TRBV28	TGTGCCAGCAGTATCCGCCGGGCAGCCTACGAGCAGTACTTC	CASSIRRAAYEQYF
-	-	TRBJ2-3	TRBV4-3	TGCGCCAGCAGCCAGGGGTACGGCACAGATACGCAGTATTTT	CASSQGYGTDTQYF
-	few	TRBJ2-2	TRBV4-3	TGCGCCAGCAGCCGAAGTTCACGCACGGGCGAGGAGCTGTTTTTT	CASSRSSRTGEELFF
-	-	TRBJ1-2	TRBV28	TGTGCCAGCAGTTCGGCCTATGGCTACACCTTC	CASSSAYGYTF
-	-	TRBJ2-2	TRBV15	TGTGCCACCGGAGGACCGAACACCGAGGAGCTGTTTTTT	CATGGPNTEELFF
-	few	TRBJ2-3	TRBV14	TGTGCCAGCAGCCAAGAAGGATGGGGGCGATCAGATACGCAGTATTTT	CASSQEGWGRSDTQYF
TRBD2	few	TRBJ2-1	TRBV5-4	TGTGCCAGCAGCCCCGGATTAGCGGGAGAGTACAATGAGCAGTTCTTC	CASSPGLAGEYNEQFF
-	few	TRBJ1-4	TRBV7-9	TGTGCCAGCAGCCTCCGGGCGGCAACTAATGAAAAACTGTTTTTT	CASSLRAATNEKLFF
TRBD1	-	TRBJ1-5	TRBV7-9	TGTGCCAGCAGCTCCAGCGGGACAGGAGTTCCCCAGCATTTT	CASSSSGTGVPQHF
-	-	TRBJ2-4	TRBV29-1	TGCAGCGTCCGGGATTTAGCCAAAAACATTCAGTACTTC	CSVRDLAKNIQYF
TRBD1	-	TRBJ1-2	TRBV19	TGTGCCAGTAGTATGACAGGGGATAACTATGGCTACACCTTC	CASSMTGDNYGYTF
TRBD2	few	TRBJ2-1	TRBV2	TGTGCCAGCAGCCTACTAGCGGGGGCCTACAATGAGCAGTTCTTC	CASSLLAGAYNEQFF
TRBD2	-	TRBJ2-7	TRBV4-3	TGCGCCAGCAGCCAAGCGCCTGGTAGCGGGAGTCCCTACGAGCAGTACTTC	CASSQAPGSGSPYEQYF
-	-	TRBJ2-2	TRBV7-9	TGTGCCAGCAGCTTAGATAGTTCCCCCGGGGAGCTGTTTTTT	CASSLDSSPGELFF
TRBD1	few	TRBJ2-5	TRBV4-2	TGTGCCAGCAGCCATAGGGACAGGGGAGGAGGAGAGACCCAGTACTTC	CASSHRDRGGGETQYF
-	-	TRBJ2-5	TRBV5-1	TGCGCCAGCAGCTTGGCTACAACCCGCACCTCCGGGGGCCCTCAAGAGACCCAGTACTTC	CASSLATTRTSGGPQETQYF
-	-	TRBJ2-5	TRBV25-1	TGTGCCAGCAGTGCGACTGCCCGGGGAACCCAGTACTTC	CASSATARGTQYF
-	-	TRBJ2-2	TRBV27	TGTGCCAGCAGTAAAAGGGCTGCCGGCGACACCGGGGAGCTGTTTTTT	CASSKRAAGDTGELFF
-	-	TRBJ1-1	TRBV7-2	TGTGCCAGCAGCTTTACAATGAACACTGAAGCTTTCTTT	CASSFTMNTEAFF
-	-	TRBJ1-1	TRBV19	TGTGCCAGTAGTCCTGACTCCGGAGGCACTGAAGCTTTCTTT	CASSPDSGGTEAFF
TRBD2	-	TRBJ2-3	TRBV28	TGTGCCAGCAGTTTGTCTGGGACTAGCGGGAGTTGGAGCACAGATACGCAGTATTTT	CASSLSGTSGSWSTDTQYF
TRBD1	-	TRBJ2-5	TRBV7-2	TGTGCCAGCAGCCGCGACAGGGGGCATGAGACCCAGTACTTC	CASSRDRGHETQYF
-	few	TRBJ1-2	TRBV27	TGTGCCAGCAGTGGGCCTAACTATGGCTACACCTTC	CASSGPNYGYTF
TRBD2	few	TRBJ2-3	TRBV6-5	TGTGCCAGCGGCCGAGCGGGAGAGCTAGATACGCAGTATTTT	CASGRAGELDTQYF
TRBD1	few	TRBJ2-3	TRBV7-3	TGTGCCAGCAGCTTAGGGACAGTACGTACTAGCACAGATACGCAGTATTTT	CASSLGTVRTSTDTQYF
-	-	TRBJ2-1	TRBV29-1	TGCAGCGTTGTGAGGGCCCTCCTTCGAAATGAGCAGTTCTTC	CSVVRALLRNEQFF
-	-	TRBJ2-3	TRBV7-9	TGTGCCAGCAGCCAGTGGGAGGATACGCAGTATTTT	CASSQWEDTQYF